This record covers a single T cell receptor (beta chain). The antigen is not known. The CDR3 loop spans 17 amino acids. The V gene end was trimmed by 3 bases and the J gene end by 1 base; junction bases not matched to a gene: 7. In germline, CDR1 is WNHNN, CDR2 SYGVQD (reference sequence). This entry belongs to a study of cytomegalovirus exposure and HLA in healthy donors. General study results and limits: TCR beta chain V- and J-gene trimming was linked, in a later analysis, to a missense variant in DCLRE1C. Analysis was performed later, and it showed HLA-associated TCR beta chains to be more clonally expanded than equally common others. In a later analysis, DRB1 alleles had the most associated TCRs; HLA-C alleles the fewest.

Primers: 60 Vbeta forward and 13 Jbeta reverse. TCRdb's table, derived via immunoSEQ multiplex PCR, lists solely in-frame clones and lacks some. Counted here are about 130,000 clones, less than 80% occurring once; the ten biggest clones make up about 1.8%. The sequenced sample was PBMCs. V is TRBV10-1 and J is TRBJ2-1, with TRBD2 matching 9 bases. This clonotype was sampled from a female donor in good health and CMV-seropositive. The CDR3 is CASSDRASGMSYNEQFF. The CDR3 DNA reads TGCGCCAGCAGTGATAGGGCTAGCGGGATGTCCTACAATGAGCAGTTCTTC.